The T cell receptor beta chain described here comes from a study of regulatory T cells in long-lasting Graves disease. Time point meaning: newly diagnosed GD, antithyroid drugs for less than 3 months. PBMCs provided the RNA from which the TCR library was made. Building of the TCR beta libraries involved iRepertoire HTBI primers and Arm-PCR of CDR3 regions. Per the original data handling: The identification of 60 or so TRBV and roughly 14 TRBJ segments was made across samples. TCRdb reprocessed the multiplex PCR reads via MiXCR and lists one record per CDR3 protein. These V and J calls derive from TCRdb rather than the authors' analysis. The sample has 200,000 to 250,000 distinct CDR3 sequences; roughly 19% are singletons. V shed 5 bases, J shed 7 bases, and the junction held 11 bases outside the gene matches. The CDR3 length is 15 residues. Germline V gene sequence: CDR1 SGHTA, CDR2 FQGTGA. These data are also associated with another study on T cells in Graves' hyperthyroidism and ophthalmopathy. From that study: Based on clinical symptoms, serum thyroxine and TRAb, thyroid ultrasound and orbital computed tomography, diagnoses were reached.

The sequencing used peripheral blood mononuclear cells (PBMCs), collected at new diagnosis, from a patient treated with antithyroid drugs. V is TRBV7-3 and J is TRBJ2-1; 7 nucleotides align to TRBD2. The receptor was isolated from a woman in her twenties or thirties with Graves disease. The CDR3 DNA sequence: TGTGCCAGCAGCCCCCAGTGGACTAGAAGTAATGAGCAGTTCTTC. Translated, it gives CASSPQWTRSNEQFF.